These 7 T cell receptor beta chains were all obtained from the same sample, sequenced in a study of T cells in Graves' hyperthyroidism and ophthalmopathy (dated by TCRdb to about 2019). The library relied on multiplex PCR. The sequencer was an Illumina HiSeq 2000. Amplification of TCR beta CDR3 regions was carried out from RNA transcripts. For the first round of RT-PCR on the TCR CDR3, the HTBI primer set was used together with the Qiagen OneStep RT-PCR kit. TCRdb trimmed the raw reads at Q25, called clones with MiXCR and kept productive beta chains. CDR3 protein sequences are deduplicated, and each keeps its most common genes and DNA. Recorded for this sample are 300,000 to 400,000 distinct CDR3 sequences; roughly 20% of them occurred a single time. Roughly 49% of the sample is held by the ten biggest clonotypes. The specimen was blood. These receptors all come from a woman aged 45-65 years with Graves' hyperthyroidism.

This chain joins TRBV19 and TRBJ1-2; D is undetermined. CDR1 and CDR2 from the germline V gene are LNHDA and SQIVND (reference sequence). This CDR3 region has 15 residues. The V end lost 6 bases, the J end lost 3 bases, and 17 bases lay between the germline ends. The CDR3 sequence: CASSLGGIEDYGYTF. The CDR3 DNA sequence: TGTGCCAGTAGCCTTGGAGGGATTGAGGACTATGGCTACACCTTC.

This clonotype was counted many times. The chain carries TRBV12-3 or TRBV12-4 and TRBJ1-1; D perhaps matches TRBD1 (5 bases). This CDR3 spans 14 amino acids. V gave up 2 bases and J gave up 0 bases, with 7 bases separating them. This CDR3 reads CASSLQGVNTEAFF. In DNA form, the CDR3 reads TGTGCCAGCAGTTTACAGGGAGTGAACACTGAAGCTTTCTTT.

The V gene is TRBV19, the J gene TRBJ1-5; D unresolved. Germline lookup yields CDR1 LNHDA and CDR2 SQIVND (reference sequence). Trimming removed 5 bases from V and 2 bases from J, with 13 bases in between. This CDR3 has 15 amino acids. The CDR3 loop is CASSVSPMGNQPQHF. The CDR3 nucleotides are TGTGCCAGTAGTGTATCCCCGATGGGCAATCAGCCCCAGCATTTT.

This clonotype appeared a few times. The genes are TRBV12-3 or TRBV12-4 and TRBJ2-6; 8 positions match TRBD1. Germline trimming cut 6 bases from V and 4 bases from J; bases unmatched to any gene: 11. The CDR3 contains 17 residues. This CDR3 reads CASRRTGRSFGANVLTF. In DNA form, the CDR3 reads TGTGCCAGCAGAAGGACAGGGAGGAGTTTCGGGGCCAACGTCCTGACTTTC.

The table lists this clonotype with many counts. The V and J genes are TRBV7-9 and TRBJ2-7; 8 nucleotides align to TRBD1. Germline V CDR1 and CDR2: SEHNR, FQNEAQ (reference sequence). The J segment lost 5 bases and the V segment lost 5 bases, leaving 5 bases of the junction unmatched. This CDR3 contains 13 residues. CDR3 amino acids: CASSPDRGHEQYV. DNA of the CDR3: TGTGCCAGCAGCCCTGACAGGGGCCACGAGCAGTACGTC.

This clonotype was seen repeatedly, ten times or more. The rearrangement joins TRBV2 to TRBJ2-7; maybe TRBD2 (6 bases). The CDR3 spans 10 residues. The V end lost 8 bases, the J end lost 11 bases, and 13 bases lay between the germline ends. Germline CDR1 SNHLY, CDR2 FYNNEI. The CDR3 loop reads CASGGSVEYF. DNA for the CDR3: TGTGCCAGCGGGGGGTCGGTGGAGTACTTC.

V and J are TRBV6-5 and TRBJ2-7, with TRBD2 identical over 11 bases. The CDR3 contains 14 residues. In germline, CDR1 is MNHEY, CDR2 SVGAGI. V shed 0 bases and J 5 bases; nucleotides not matched to a gene: 0. CDR3 bases: TGTGCCAGCAGTTACTCGGGACTAGCGGACGAGCAGTACTTC. This gives the protein CASSYSGLADEQYF.